These 28 T cell receptor beta chains were sequenced from one sample in a study of cytomegalovirus exposure and HLA in healthy donors. A multiplex PCR was run with 60 Vbeta primers and 13 Jbeta primers. Profiled with immunoSEQ multiplex PCR; TCRdb holds only in-frame clones, not every one. The sample has about 160,000 clones, 80% to 90% seen once. Sequenced sample: PBMCs. The receptors were sampled from a man aged 18 to 35 in good health and CMV-seropositive.

The genes are TRBV5-1 and TRBJ1-1; D remains unclear. Trimming stripped 4 bases from V and 0 bases from J, with 10 bases between. Germline loops: CDR1 SGHRS, CDR2 YFSETQ. The CDR3 has 14 amino acids. The DNA for the CDR3 is TGCGCCAGCAGCAGCCGGGTCATGAACACTGAAGCTTTCTTT. Its translation is CASSSRVMNTEAFF. Drawing the rest from reference TRBV5-1 and TRBJ1-1, the complete variable domain is KAGVTQTPRYLIKTRGQQVTLSCSPISGHRSVSWYQQTPGQGLQFLFEYFSETQRNKGNFPGRFSGRQFSNSRSEMNVSTLELGDSALYLCASSSRVMNTEAFFGQGTRLTVV.

The rearrangement joins TRBV9 to TRBJ1-1; TRBD1 agrees at 7 bases. The CDR3 has 15 amino acids. Germline V gene sequence: CDR1 SGDLS, CDR2 YYNGEE. After removal of 4 bases from V and 5 bases from J, the junction contained 11 bases not matched to a gene. The CDR3 spells CASSPQQGMGTEAFF. CDR3 bases: TGTGCCAGCAGCCCACAACAGGGGATGGGTACTGAAGCTTTCTTT.

CDR3 DNA: TGTGCCAGCAGACGACTTGCAGGGGACTATGGCTACACCTTC. Translating gives CASRRLAGDYGYTF. V and J are TRBV6-5 and TRBJ1-2, with a tentative D call TRBD1 (6 bases). The ends were cut back, 6 bases at V and 3 bases at J, with 14 bases in the middle. CDR3 length: 14 amino acids. Looked up from germline, CDR1 is MNHEY and CDR2 is SVGAGI.

J is TRBJ2-7 and V is TRBV4-1; 12 bases agree with TRBD2. After removal of 0 bases from V and 4 bases from J, the junction contained 4 bases not matched to a gene. CDR3 length: 16 amino acids. Germline-derived CDR1 and CDR2 are MGHRA and YSYEKL. The CDR3 region has the DNA TGCGCCAGCAGCCAAGATTTACTAGCGGGGGGTTACGAGCAGTACTTC. It encodes CASSQDLLAGGYEQYF.

The chain has TRBV29-1 and TRBJ1-2; TRBD1 is a possible D gene (6 bases). V lost 4 bases and J 9 bases, leaving 15 bases between the germline ends. The CDR3 has 12 amino acids. Germline lookup yields CDR1 SQVTM and CDR2 ANQGSEA. The CDR3 DNA is TGCAGCGTTGGGACAGATCAATTTAGCTACACCTTC. This codes for CSVGTDQFSYTF.

This rearrangement joins TRBV5-4 to TRBJ2-3, with D possibly being TRBD2 (5 bases). CDR3 length: 14 residues. V shed 4 bases and J shed 4 bases, with 13 bases lying between them. The V gene's germline CDR1 is SGHNT and CDR2 YYREEE (reference sequence). The CDR3 is CASSNGVTPDTQYF. The DNA for the CDR3 is TGTGCCAGCAGCAACGGGGTTACCCCAGATACGCAGTATTTT.

The chain combines TRBV27 with TRBJ1-1; possible D gene TRBD1, 6 bases. Germline loops: CDR1 MNHEY, CDR2 SMNVEV (reference sequence). Trimming removed 5 bases at V and 3 bases at J, with 7 bases between. The CDR3 contains 12 residues. CDR3 in amino acids: CASSTGHTEAFF. CDR3 nucleotides: TGTGCCAGCAGTACAGGGCACACTGAAGCTTTCTTT.

The chain recombines TRBV9 with TRBJ2-3, with TRBD2 matching over 7 bases. V trimming: 6 bases; J trimming: 2 bases; junction bases outside the gene matches: 3. The length of the CDR3 is 13 residues. Germline V gene lookup returns CDR1 SGDLS and CDR2 YYNGEE. CDR3 sequence reads: CASNQRDTDTQYF. DNA of the CDR3: TGTGCCAGCAACCAGCGGGACACAGATACGCAGTATTTT.

The V call is TRBV10-3, the J call TRBJ1-1; 7 positions match TRBD1. With V trimmed by 5 bases and J by 0 bases, 3 bases remained unmatched. The CDR3 is 14 residues long. Per germline, CDR1 ENHRY and CDR2 SYGVKD. CDR3: CAISQGGLNTEAFF. CDR3 nucleotides: TGTGCCATCAGTCAAGGGGGCTTGAACACTGAAGCTTTCTTT.

This chain joins TRBV6-5 and TRBJ1-1; D might be TRBD1 (5 bases). The CDR3 extends over 13 amino acids. Germline lookup yields CDR1 MNHEY and CDR2 SVGAGI. V was clipped by 5 bases and J by 0 bases, with 7 bases between them. CDR3 coding DNA: TGTGCCAGCAGTCGGACATTGAACACTGAAGCTTTCTTT. Residues: CASSRTLNTEAFF.

The chain recombines TRBV11-3 with TRBJ2-3; 7 positions agree with TRBD1. Germline V CDR1 and CDR2: SGHNT, YENEEA. V lost 1 base, J lost 2 bases, and 6 bases stayed unmatched. CDR3 length: 16 amino acids. The CDR3 loop is CASSLVSRGLTDTQYF. CDR3 sequence (DNA): TGTGCCAGCAGCTTAGTGAGTAGGGGGCTCACAGATACGCAGTATTTT.

In this sample, this clone turned up a few times. The CDR3 loop is CASSVEGLAGSSYNEQFF. The CDR3 nucleotides are TGTGCCAGCAGCGTAGAAGGACTAGCGGGCAGCTCCTACAATGAGCAGTTCTTC. V is TRBV9 and J is TRBJ2-1; 11 nucleotides agree with TRBD2. The J segment lost 0 bases and the V segment lost 0 bases, leaving 5 bases of the junction unmatched. The CDR3 consists of 18 residues. Germline CDR1 is SGDLS and CDR2 is YYNGEE. The full variable domain, in which reference TRBV9 and TRBJ2-1 provide the parts outside the CDR3, is DSGVTQTPKHLITATGQRVTLRCSPRSGDLSVYWYQQSLDQGLQFLIQYYNGEERAKGNILERFSAQQFPDLHSELNLSSLELGDSALYFCASSVEGLAGSSYNEQFFGPGTRLTVL.

This sequence joins TRBV5-4 and TRBJ2-3; 11 bases fit TRBD2. Germline trimming cut 6 bases from V and 4 bases from J; bases unmatched to any gene: 7. The CDR3 contains 15 residues. Germline V lookup: CDR1 SGHNT, CDR2 YYREEE (reference sequence). The CDR3 is CASMVAGGLPDTQYF. The CDR3 DNA sequence: TGTGCCAGCATGGTAGCGGGGGGGCTTCCAGATACGCAGTATTTT.

CDR3 protein: CASSQLPGTSGHEQFF. CDR3 nucleotides: TGCGCCAGCAGCCAACTCCCGGGGACTAGCGGGCATGAGCAGTTCTTC. The chain carries TRBV4-3 and TRBJ2-1; 12 bases agree with TRBD2. From germline, CDR1 is LGHNA and CDR2 YSLEER. The CDR3 extends over 16 amino acids. After removal of 2 bases from V and 8 bases from J, the junction contained 7 bases not matched to a gene.

The V and J genes are TRBV29-1 and TRBJ2-3; TRBD2 matches 8 bases. With 2 bases clipped from V and 4 bases from J, the junction kept 2 bases outside the gene matches. This CDR3 spans 13 amino acids. The germline CDR1 and CDR2 sequences are SQVTM and ANQGSEA. CDR3 sequence: CSVESGGSDTQYF. In DNA, the CDR3 is TGCAGCGTTGAAAGCGGGGGCTCAGATACGCAGTATTTT.

The rearrangement uses TRBV5-4 and TRBJ2-2; TRBD2 is a possible D gene (5 bases). Trimming cost V 1 base and J 3 bases, with 7 bases left between them. The CDR3 runs 14 residues. Germline assignment: CDR1 SGHNT and CDR2 YYREEE (reference sequence). The CDR3 loop is CASSLMRDTGELFF. The CDR3 nucleotides are TGTGCCAGCAGCTTGATGAGGGACACCGGGGAGCTGTTTTTT. The complete variable domain, with remaining parts taken from reference TRBV5-4 and TRBJ2-2, reads ETGVTQSPTHLIKTRGQQVTLRCSSQSGHNTVSWYQQALGQGPQFIFQYYREEENGRGNFPPRFSGLQFPNYSSELNVNALELDDSALYLCASSLMRDTGELFFGEGSRLTVL.

This clone was seen only once. This chain uses TRBV5-1 with TRBJ2-6; no firm D call. Trimming shortened V by 5 bases and J by 0 bases, and 3 bases separated the two germline ends. Germline V gives CDR1 SGHRS, CDR2 YFSETQ. The CDR3 is made up of 13 amino acids. In DNA form, the CDR3 reads TGCGCCAGCAGTTACTCTGGGGCCAACGTCCTGACTTTC. It encodes CASSYSGANVLTF.

The rearrangement uses TRBV11-2 and TRBJ2-6, with D perhaps matching TRBD1 (5 bases). Per germline, CDR1 SGHAT and CDR2 FQNNGV. This CDR3 comprises 19 residues. Trimming shortened V by 5 bases and J by 0 bases, and 20 bases separated the two germline ends. The CDR3, as DNA: TGTGCCAGCAGCCGAGACAGATCCCTTCCTAACTCTGGGGCCAACGTCCTGACTTTC. It is translated as CASSRDRSLPNSGANVLTF.

J is TRBJ2-3 and V is TRBV27; 8 bases are a match to TRBD2. Germline-derived CDR1 and CDR2 are MNHEY and SMNVEV (reference sequence). Losses at the gene ends were 7 bases for V and 4 bases for J; bases not matched to a gene: 7. This CDR3 region has 14 residues. This chain's CDR3 is CASMSRGGPDTQYF. CDR3 DNA sequence: TGTGCCAGCATGTCCCGGGGGGGCCCAGATACGCAGTATTTT.

The chain couples TRBV11-1 to TRBJ1-3, with D possibly matching TRBD1 (5 bases). Germline V lookup: CDR1 SGHAT, CDR2 FQDESV (reference sequence). V was cut by 2 bases and J by 6 bases, with 14 bases left in between. CDR3 length: 15 amino acids. For the CDR3, the DNA is TGTGCCAGCAGCTTATTGAGGACACCCGTAAACACCATATATTTT. Its translation is CASSLLRTPVNTIYF.

The J gene is TRBJ1-5, the V gene TRBV7-2, with D unclear. Looked up from germline, CDR1 is SGHTA and CDR2 is FQGNSA. Trimming shortened V by 1 base and J by 6 bases, and 7 bases separated the two germline ends. This CDR3 spans 13 amino acids. Here the CDR3 DNA reads TGTGCCAGCAGCTTAGATAATAGTCAGCCCCAGCATTTT. This translates into CASSLDNSQPQHF. The full variable domain, its missing parts supplied by reference TRBV7-2 and TRBJ1-5, is GAGVSQSPSNKVTEKGKDVELRCDPISGHTALYWYRQSLGQGLEFLIYFQGNSAPDKSGLPSDRFSAERTGGSVSTLTIQRTQQEDSAVYLCASSLDNSQPQHFGDGTRLSIL.

The table lists this clone with a few counts. This rearrangement joins TRBV21-1 to TRBJ1-4; the table gives TRBD1 as D, unverified against the DNA. TRBV21-1 is tagged as a pseudogene. The CDR3 sequence is 15 residues long. The CDR3 DNA sequence: TGTGCCAGCAGCAAGGACAGGGAAGATAATGAAAAACTGTTTTTT. This translates into CASSKDREDNEKLFF.

The chain combines TRBV30 with TRBJ1-1, with no clear D. Deletions cut 0 bases from V and 8 bases from J, with 10 bases between. This CDR3 is built from 12 residues. In germline, CDR1 is GTSNPN, CDR2 SVGIG (reference sequence). This chain's CDR3 is CAWSVLTGEAFF. The CDR3 nucleotides are TGTGCCTGGAGTGTCTTGACGGGGGAAGCTTTCTTT. Together with reference TRBV30 and TRBJ1-1, the CDR3 gives the full variable domain: SQTIHQWPATLVQPVGSPLSLECTVEGTSNPNLYWYRQAAGRGLQLLFYSVGIGQISSEVPQNLSASRPQDRQFILSSKKLLLSDSGFYLCAWSVLTGEAFFGQGTRLTVV.

This clone appeared once. The gene calls are TRBV5-3 and TRBJ1-2; tentatively, D is TRBD1 (6 bases). TRBV5-3 is given ORF status, its function remaining uncertain. V lost 2 bases, J lost 8 bases, and 22 bases lay in between. The CDR3 runs to 16 residues. CDR3 sequence reads: CARSFGTLIPALGYTF. The CDR3 DNA is TGTGCCAGAAGCTTTGGGACACTAATTCCCGCATTAGGCTACACCTTC.

The V and J genes are TRBV18 and TRBJ2-7, with 8 positions matching TRBD1. Per the germline V gene, CDR1 is KGHSH and CDR2 is LQKENI. The V and J ends lost 8 bases and 0 bases, in that order; junction bases with no gene match: 9. The CDR3 runs 15 residues. DNA for the CDR3: TGTGCCAGCCATAACCGGGACAGGATCTCCTACGAGCAGTACTTC. Translated: CASHNRDRISYEQYF.

V is TRBV5-4 and J is TRBJ2-1; TRBD1 agrees at 11 bases. Trimming took 4 bases from V and 7 from J; bases not matched to a gene: 7. The germline CDR1 and CDR2 sequences are SGHNT and YYREEE (reference sequence). The CDR3 is made up of 15 amino acids. CDR3 protein: CASSPQDRGPNEQFF. The CDR3 DNA is TGTGCCAGCAGCCCCCAGGACAGGGGGCCGAATGAGCAGTTCTTC.

J is TRBJ2-7 and V is TRBV7-8, with 9 bases that match TRBD2. The CDR3 runs 20 residues. The junction had 22 bases not matched to a gene; V was cut back by 5 bases and J by 2 bases. Germline V gene data show CDR1 as SGHVS and CDR2 as FQNEAQ. For the CDR3, the DNA is TGTGCCAGCAGCACCCCCTCGGGGCGGGGGGGCCGGTTCCTCCCCTACGAGCAGTACTTC. Protein sequence: CASSTPSGRGGRFLPYEQYF.

The chain carries TRBV2 and TRBJ2-1; D perhaps matches TRBD1 (5 bases). The CDR3 sequence is 13 residues long. The V end lost 7 bases, the J end lost 9 bases, and 16 bases lay between the germline ends. Germline values: CDR1 SNHLY, CDR2 FYNNEI. The DNA for the CDR3 is TGTGCCAGCATGAATCAGGGTTTAGGTGAGCAGTTCTTC. Its translation: CASMNQGLGEQFF.